The 17 T cell receptor beta chains listed next were all sequenced from one sample in a study of T cells in Graves' hyperthyroidism and ophthalmopathy. TCR beta CDR3 regions were amplified from RNA transcripts. Using the HTBI primer set, a first-round RT-PCR was run on the TCR CDR3. TCRdb used MiXCR to reprocess the multiplex PCR reads, holding one entry per CDR3 protein. This table holds roughly 580,000 distinct CDR3 sequences, 46% found once. The material sequenced was peripheral blood or thyroid tissue (not recorded which). The receptors derive from a woman aged 18-29 years with Graves' hyperthyroidism.

This clonotype was seen a handful of times. V and J are TRBV19 and TRBJ1-1; no reliable D call. Trimming pared 3 bases from V and 4 bases from J, leaving 12 bases between. This CDR3 contains 14 residues. Germline loops: CDR1 LNHDA, CDR2 SQIVND (reference sequence). The CDR3 sequence is CASSIGAGSTEAFF. The CDR3 DNA is TGTGCCAGTAGTATCGGCGCCGGGAGCACTGAAGCTTTCTTT.

V gene TRBV5-4 combines with J gene TRBJ2-5; D may correspond to TRBD1 or TRBD2 (5 bases each). The assigned J gene may be wrong: the sequence end matches TRBJ2-7 better. Looked up from germline, CDR1 is SGHNT and CDR2 is YYREEE (reference sequence). There are 15 residues in the CDR3. The CDR3: CASSVGTSPNREQYF. In DNA form, the CDR3 reads TGTGCCAGCAGCGTTGGGACGAGCCCGAATCGCGAGCAGTACTTC.

About this clonotype itself: This may arise from a read error, as a much more abundant clone is one base away. V usage is TRBV29-1 and J usage is TRBJ2-5; 11 bases are shared with TRBD2. The V segment lost 3 bases and the J segment 3 bases; nucleotides outside the gene matches: 6. CDR1 SQVTM and CDR2 ANQGSEA come from the germline V gene. The CDR3 runs to 15 residues. The CDR3 loop is CSVEATSGTEETQYF. CDR3 sequence (DNA): TGCAGCGTTGAGGCGACTAGCGGGACGGAAGAGACCCAGTACTTC.

The rearrangement joins TRBV6-5 to TRBJ1-3; no firm D call. In germline, CDR1 is MNHEY, CDR2 SVGAGI. The CDR3 is 15 amino acids. The ends were cut back, 5 bases at V and 0 bases at J, with 11 bases in the middle. In nucleotides, the CDR3 is TGTGCCAGCAGTGAAGCGAGGACCTCTGGAAACACCATATATTTT. As protein: CASSEARTSGNTIYF.

CDR3 sequence (DNA): TGTGCCAGCAGCCCCACCGGCCCGGAGCTGCACGAGCAGTACTTC. Protein sequence: CASSPTGPELHEQYF. V and J are TRBV7-9 and TRBJ2-7; D ambiguous. The V gene lost 5 bases and the J gene lost 5 bases, with 19 bases spanning the gap. CDR1 SEHNR and CDR2 FQNEAQ come from the germline V gene (reference sequence). The length of the CDR3 is 15 residues.

V gene TRBV7-9 combines with J gene TRBJ2-7; D is unclear. The CDR3 has 12 amino acids. V was shortened by 5 bases and J by 2 bases, with 7 bases between the two germline ends. Germline V gene lookup returns CDR1 SEHNR and CDR2 FQNEAQ (reference sequence). The CDR3 region has the DNA TGTGCCAGCAGCCAAATCCCCTACGAGCAGTACTTC. Translation gives CASSQIPYEQYF.

A single count supports this clonotype. This may be a read error: a much more frequent sequence differs by one nucleotide. The chain employs TRBV9 and TRBJ1-6; no reliable D call. The CDR3 runs to 14 residues. CDR1 is SGDLS, CDR2 YYNGEE, per germline. CDR3 sequence: CAAARADYNSPPHF. For the CDR3, the DNA is TGTGCCGCCGCGAGGGCCGACTATAATTCACCCCCCCACTTT.

The V call is TRBV20-1, the J call TRBJ1-6; D might be TRBD1 (5 bases). The germline V and J ends were trimmed by 6 bases and 4 bases, with 13 bases remaining between them. This CDR3 region has 14 residues. The germline V gene encodes CDR1 DFQATT and CDR2 SNEGSKA (reference sequence). CDR3 bases: TGCAGTGCGGAGGGGACGGCATATAATTCACCCCTCCACTTT. Its protein product is CSAEGTAYNSPLHF.

The chain joins TRBV20-1 to TRBJ2-2; possible D gene TRBD2, 5 bases. CDR3 length: 15 residues. The V end was cut by 0 bases, the J end by 4 bases, with 12 bases between. CDR1 and CDR2 from the germline V gene are DFQATT and SNEGSKA (reference sequence). CDR3 amino acids: CSARDLERATGELFF. The CDR3 region has the DNA TGCAGTGCTAGAGATCTGGAGAGGGCCACCGGGGAGCTGTTTTTT.

The chain is built from TRBV20-1 and TRBJ2-5; the match to TRBD1 covers 8 bases. V shed 6 bases, J shed 2 bases, and the junction held 8 bases outside the gene matches. The CDR3 loop spans 14 amino acids. Germline V gives CDR1 DFQATT, CDR2 SNEGSKA (reference sequence). The CDR3 loop reads CSAPRTGRQETQYF. The CDR3 nucleotides are TGCAGTGCCCCCCGGACAGGGAGGCAAGAGACCCAGTACTTC.

The chain joins TRBV24-1 to TRBJ2-5; D unresolved. V shed 2 bases and J shed 7 bases, with 16 bases lying between them. The CDR3 is 15 amino acids. Germline V gene data show CDR1 as KGHDR and CDR2 as SFDVKD. Here the CDR3 reads CATSDSMDGVGTQYF. DNA for the CDR3: TGTGCCACCAGTGATTCCATGGACGGAGTGGGGACCCAGTACTTC.

To note about this clonotype: One end of the junction does not line up with germline, which may come from a read error. The rearrangement joins TRBV20-1 to TRBJ2-6, with TRBD1 identical over 9 bases. CDR1 DFQATT and CDR2 SNEGSKA come from the germline V gene (reference sequence). The CDR3 totals 12 residues. Written as DNA, the CDR3 is TGCAGTGCGACACAGGGGGCTAGCACTGAAGCTTTC. Its protein is CSATQGASTEAF.

The chain carries TRBV24-1 and TRBJ1-1; D not certain. The CDR3 runs 17 residues. CDR1 and CDR2 from the germline V gene are KGHDR and SFDVKD. V was clipped by 11 bases and J by 0 bases, with 24 bases between them. Here the CDR3 reads CASSPLTYGFMNTEAFF. Here the CDR3 DNA reads TGTGCCAGCAGCCCCCTAACTTACGGGTTCATGAACACTGAAGCTTTCTTT.

The rearrangement uses TRBV7-9 and TRBJ1-1; 8 nucleotides align to TRBD1. V lost 5 bases and J lost 5; bases outside the gene matches: 10. CDR1 is SEHNR and CDR2 is FQNEAQ in the germline V gene (reference sequence). This CDR3 has 15 residues. The CDR3 DNA sequence: TGTGCCAGCAGCCAAGGCAGGGGGCTGGATACTGAAGCTTTCTTT. This codes for CASSQGRGLDTEAFF.

This clonotype was seen a few times. J is TRBJ2-5 and V is TRBV20-1; D ambiguous. Germline V gene lookup returns CDR1 DFQATT and CDR2 SNEGSKA (reference sequence). V lost 0 bases and J 1 base, leaving 6 bases between the germline ends. The CDR3 length is 13 residues. The CDR3 here is CSAREASQETQYF. The CDR3, as DNA: TGCAGTGCTAGAGAGGCCAGCCAAGAGACCCAGTACTTC.

This clonotype was detected only a few times. The J gene is TRBJ1-6, the V gene TRBV25-1; 12 bases align to TRBD1. CDR3 length: 15 residues. Trimming cost V 8 bases and J 7 bases; bases outside gene matches: 6. The germline V gene has CDR1 MGHDK and CDR2 SYGVNS. This chain's CDR3 is CASGTGGGGNSPLHF. DNA of the CDR3: TGTGCCAGCGGGACAGGGGGCGGAGGCAATTCACCCCTCCACTTT.

There are many counts of this clonotype. The genes are TRBV19 and TRBJ1-2; D ambiguous. V lost 4 bases and J 7 bases, leaving 13 bases between the germline ends. The CDR3 is made up of 13 amino acids. Germline V lookup: CDR1 LNHDA, CDR2 SQIVND (reference sequence). The CDR3 nucleotides read TGTGCCAGTAGTAGGGTTGGCAGTCTTGGCTACACCTTC. Its translation: CASSRVGSLGYTF.